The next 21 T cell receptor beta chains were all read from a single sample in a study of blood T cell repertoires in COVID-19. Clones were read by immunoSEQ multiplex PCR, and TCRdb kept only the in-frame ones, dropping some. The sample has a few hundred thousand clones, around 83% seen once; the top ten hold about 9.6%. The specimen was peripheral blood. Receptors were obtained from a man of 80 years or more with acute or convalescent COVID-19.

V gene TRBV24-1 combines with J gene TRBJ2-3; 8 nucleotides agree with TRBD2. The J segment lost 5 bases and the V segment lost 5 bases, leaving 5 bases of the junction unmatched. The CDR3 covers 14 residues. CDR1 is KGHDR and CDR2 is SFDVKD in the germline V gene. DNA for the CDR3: TGTGCCACCAGTGGAGCGGGGGCCCAAGATACGCAGTATTTT. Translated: CATSGAGAQDTQYF.

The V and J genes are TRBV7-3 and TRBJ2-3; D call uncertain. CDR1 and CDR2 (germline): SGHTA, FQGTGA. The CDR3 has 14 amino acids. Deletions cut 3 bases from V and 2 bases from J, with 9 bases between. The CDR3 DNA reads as TGTGCCAGCAGCTTGCTACGTGTCACAGATACGCAGTATTTT. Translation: CASSLLRVTDTQYF.

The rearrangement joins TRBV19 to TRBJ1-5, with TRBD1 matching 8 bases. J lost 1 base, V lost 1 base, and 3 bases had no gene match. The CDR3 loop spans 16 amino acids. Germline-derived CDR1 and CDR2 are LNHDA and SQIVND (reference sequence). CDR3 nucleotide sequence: TGTGCCAGTAGTATAGGGGGACAGGCGAGCAATCAGCCCCAGCATTTT. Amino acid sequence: CASSIGGQASNQPQHF.

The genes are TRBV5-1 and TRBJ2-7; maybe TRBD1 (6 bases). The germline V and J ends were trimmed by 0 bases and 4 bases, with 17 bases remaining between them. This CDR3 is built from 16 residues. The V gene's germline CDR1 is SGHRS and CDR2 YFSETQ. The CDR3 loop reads CASSLGGRGGEYEQYF. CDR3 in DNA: TGCGCCAGCAGCTTGGGAGGTCGAGGGGGTGAGTACGAGCAGTACTTC.

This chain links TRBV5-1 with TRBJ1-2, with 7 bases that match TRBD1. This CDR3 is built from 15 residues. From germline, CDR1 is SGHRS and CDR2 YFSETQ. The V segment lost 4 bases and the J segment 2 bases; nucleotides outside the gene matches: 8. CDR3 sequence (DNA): TGCGCCAGCAGCCCCTCACAGGGGCCCAACTATGGCTACACCTTC. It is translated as CASSPSQGPNYGYTF.

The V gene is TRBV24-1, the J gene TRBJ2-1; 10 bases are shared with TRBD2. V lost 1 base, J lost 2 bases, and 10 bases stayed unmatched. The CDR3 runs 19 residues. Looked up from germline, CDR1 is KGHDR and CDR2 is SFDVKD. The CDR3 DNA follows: TGTGCCACCAGTGATTTCGACGGGCGGAGCGGGGGGGCCTACAATGAGCAGTTCTTC. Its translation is CATSDFDGRSGGAYNEQFF.

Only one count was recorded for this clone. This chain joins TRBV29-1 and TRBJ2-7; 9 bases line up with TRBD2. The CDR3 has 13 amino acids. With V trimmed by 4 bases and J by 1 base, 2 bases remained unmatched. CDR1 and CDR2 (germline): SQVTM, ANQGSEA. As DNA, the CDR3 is TGCAGCGTTGGGACTAGCGTTTCCTACGAGCAGTACTTC. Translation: CSVGTSVSYEQYF.

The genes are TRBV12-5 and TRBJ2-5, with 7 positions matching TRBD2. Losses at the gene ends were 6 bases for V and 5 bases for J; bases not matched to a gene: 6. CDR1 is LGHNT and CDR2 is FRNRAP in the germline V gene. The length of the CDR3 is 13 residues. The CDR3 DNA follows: TGTGCTAGTGGCCACTCCGGGGGGGAGACCCAGTACTTC. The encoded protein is CASGHSGGETQYF.

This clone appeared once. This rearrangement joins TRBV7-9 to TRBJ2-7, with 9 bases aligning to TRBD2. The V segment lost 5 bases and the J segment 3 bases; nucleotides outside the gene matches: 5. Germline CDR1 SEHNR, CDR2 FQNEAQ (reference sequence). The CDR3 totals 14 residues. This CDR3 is CASSLGTSNYEQYF. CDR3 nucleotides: TGTGCCAGCAGCCTCGGGACTAGCAACTACGAGCAGTACTTC.

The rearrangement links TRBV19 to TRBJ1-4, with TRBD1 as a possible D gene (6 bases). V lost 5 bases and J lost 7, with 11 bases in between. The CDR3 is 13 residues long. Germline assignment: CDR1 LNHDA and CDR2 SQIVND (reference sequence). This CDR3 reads CASSLDRREKLFF. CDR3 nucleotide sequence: TGTGCCAGTAGTCTTGACAGGCGTGAAAAACTGTTTTTT.

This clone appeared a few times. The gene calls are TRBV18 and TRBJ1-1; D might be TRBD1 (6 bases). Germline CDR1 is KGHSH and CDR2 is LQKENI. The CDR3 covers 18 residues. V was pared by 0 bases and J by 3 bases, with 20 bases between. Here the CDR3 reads CASSPPSGGGREHTEAFF. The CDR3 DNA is TGTGCCAGCTCACCACCGTCGGGAGGGGGAAGGGAGCACACTGAAGCTTTCTTT.

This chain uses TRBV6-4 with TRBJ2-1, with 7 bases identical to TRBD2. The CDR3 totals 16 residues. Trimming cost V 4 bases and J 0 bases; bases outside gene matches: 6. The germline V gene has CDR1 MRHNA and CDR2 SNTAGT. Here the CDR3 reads CASSGEGGSSYNEQFF. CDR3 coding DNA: TGTGCCAGCAGTGGGGAGGGCGGGAGCTCCTACAATGAGCAGTTCTTC.

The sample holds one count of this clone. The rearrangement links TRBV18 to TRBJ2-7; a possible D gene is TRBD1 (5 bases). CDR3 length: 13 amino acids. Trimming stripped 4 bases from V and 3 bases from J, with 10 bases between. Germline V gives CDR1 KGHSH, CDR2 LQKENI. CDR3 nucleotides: TGTGCCAGCTCACAGGACAACGGCTACGAGCAGTACTTC. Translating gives CASSQDNGYEQYF.

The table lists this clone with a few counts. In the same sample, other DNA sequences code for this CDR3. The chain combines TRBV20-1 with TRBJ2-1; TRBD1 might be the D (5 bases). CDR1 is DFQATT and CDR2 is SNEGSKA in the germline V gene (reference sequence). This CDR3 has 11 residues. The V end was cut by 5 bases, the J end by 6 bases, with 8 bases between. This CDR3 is CSAPRGNEQFF. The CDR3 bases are TGCAGTGCTCCTAGGGGCAATGAGCAGTTCTTC.

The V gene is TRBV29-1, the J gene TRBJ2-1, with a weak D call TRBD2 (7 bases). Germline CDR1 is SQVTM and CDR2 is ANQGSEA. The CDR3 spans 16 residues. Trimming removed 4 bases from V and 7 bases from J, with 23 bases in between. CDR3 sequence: CSVGGGGGSAVNEQFF. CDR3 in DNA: TGCAGCGTTGGAGGGGGGGGAGGATCCGCGGTGAATGAGCAGTTCTTC.

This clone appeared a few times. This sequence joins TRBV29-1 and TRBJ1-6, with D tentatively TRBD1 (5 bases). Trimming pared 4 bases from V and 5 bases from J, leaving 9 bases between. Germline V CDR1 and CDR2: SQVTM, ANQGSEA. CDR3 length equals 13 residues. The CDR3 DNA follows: TGCAGCGTTGCCAGGGATGATAATTCACCCCTCCACTTT. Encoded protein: CSVARDDNSPLHF.

The chain's CDR3 is CASSTGGTGLSPLHF. The DNA of the CDR3 is TGCGCCAGCAGCACTGGGGGGACAGGGCTTTCACCCCTCCACTTT. The genes are TRBV5-1 and TRBJ1-6, with 9 positions matching TRBD1. The CDR3 has 15 residues. The germline V gene has CDR1 SGHRS and CDR2 YFSETQ. Trimming took 4 bases from V and 9 from J; bases not matched to a gene: 8.

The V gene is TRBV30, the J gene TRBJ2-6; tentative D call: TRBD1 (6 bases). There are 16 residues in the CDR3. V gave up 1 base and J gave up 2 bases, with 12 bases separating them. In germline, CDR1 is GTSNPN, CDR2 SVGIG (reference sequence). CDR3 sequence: CAWSGTVRTGANVLTF. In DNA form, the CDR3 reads TGTGCCTGGAGTGGGACAGTTCGAACTGGGGCCAACGTCCTGACTTTC.

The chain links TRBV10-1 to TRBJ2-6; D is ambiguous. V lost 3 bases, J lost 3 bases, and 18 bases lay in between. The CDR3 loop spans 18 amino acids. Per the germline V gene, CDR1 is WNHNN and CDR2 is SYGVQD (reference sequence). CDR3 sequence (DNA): TGCGCCAGCAGTGATGGGCAGTCCCCGTTTGTTGGGGCCAACGTCCTGACTTTC. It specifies CASSDGQSPFVGANVLTF.

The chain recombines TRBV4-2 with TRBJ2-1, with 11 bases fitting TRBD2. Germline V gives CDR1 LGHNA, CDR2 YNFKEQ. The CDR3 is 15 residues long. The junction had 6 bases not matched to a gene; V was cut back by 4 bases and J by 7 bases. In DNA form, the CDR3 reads TGTGCCAGCAGCCGACTAGCGGGGCCGGGGAATGAGCAGTTCTTC. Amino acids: CASSRLAGPGNEQFF.

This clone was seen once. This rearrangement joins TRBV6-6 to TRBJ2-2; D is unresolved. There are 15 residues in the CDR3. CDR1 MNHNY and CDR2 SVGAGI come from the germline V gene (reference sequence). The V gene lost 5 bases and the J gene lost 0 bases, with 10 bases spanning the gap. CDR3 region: CASSIFLPNTGELFF. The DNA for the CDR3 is TGTGCCAGCAGTATTTTCCTCCCGAACACCGGGGAGCTGTTTTTT.